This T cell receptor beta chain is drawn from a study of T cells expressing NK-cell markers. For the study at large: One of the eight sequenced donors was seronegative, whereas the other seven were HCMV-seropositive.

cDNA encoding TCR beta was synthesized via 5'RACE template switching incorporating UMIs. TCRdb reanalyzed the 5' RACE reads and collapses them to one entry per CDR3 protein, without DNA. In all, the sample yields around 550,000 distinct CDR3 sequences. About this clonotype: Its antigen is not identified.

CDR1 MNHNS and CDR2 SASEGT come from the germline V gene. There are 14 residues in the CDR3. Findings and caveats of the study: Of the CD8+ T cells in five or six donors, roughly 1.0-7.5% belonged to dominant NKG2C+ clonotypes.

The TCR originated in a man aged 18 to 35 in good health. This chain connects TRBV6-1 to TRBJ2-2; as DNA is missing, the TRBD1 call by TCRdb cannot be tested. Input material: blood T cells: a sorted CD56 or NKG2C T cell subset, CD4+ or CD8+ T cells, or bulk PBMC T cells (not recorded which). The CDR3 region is CASNTGSNTGELFF.